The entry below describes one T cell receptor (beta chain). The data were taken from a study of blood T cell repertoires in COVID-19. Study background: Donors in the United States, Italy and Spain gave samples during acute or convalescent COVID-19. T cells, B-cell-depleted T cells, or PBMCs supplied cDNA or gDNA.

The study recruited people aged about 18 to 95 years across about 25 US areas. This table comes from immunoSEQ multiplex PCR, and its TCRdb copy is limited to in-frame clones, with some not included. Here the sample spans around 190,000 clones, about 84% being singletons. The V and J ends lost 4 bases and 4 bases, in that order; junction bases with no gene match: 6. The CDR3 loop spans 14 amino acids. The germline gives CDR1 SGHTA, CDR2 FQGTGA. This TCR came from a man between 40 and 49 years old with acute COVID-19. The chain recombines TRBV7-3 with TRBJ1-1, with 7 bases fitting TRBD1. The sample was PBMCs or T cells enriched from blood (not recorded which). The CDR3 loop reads CASSSGQMGTEAFF. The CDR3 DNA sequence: TGTGCCAGCAGCTCGGGACAGATGGGCACTGAAGCTTTCTTT.